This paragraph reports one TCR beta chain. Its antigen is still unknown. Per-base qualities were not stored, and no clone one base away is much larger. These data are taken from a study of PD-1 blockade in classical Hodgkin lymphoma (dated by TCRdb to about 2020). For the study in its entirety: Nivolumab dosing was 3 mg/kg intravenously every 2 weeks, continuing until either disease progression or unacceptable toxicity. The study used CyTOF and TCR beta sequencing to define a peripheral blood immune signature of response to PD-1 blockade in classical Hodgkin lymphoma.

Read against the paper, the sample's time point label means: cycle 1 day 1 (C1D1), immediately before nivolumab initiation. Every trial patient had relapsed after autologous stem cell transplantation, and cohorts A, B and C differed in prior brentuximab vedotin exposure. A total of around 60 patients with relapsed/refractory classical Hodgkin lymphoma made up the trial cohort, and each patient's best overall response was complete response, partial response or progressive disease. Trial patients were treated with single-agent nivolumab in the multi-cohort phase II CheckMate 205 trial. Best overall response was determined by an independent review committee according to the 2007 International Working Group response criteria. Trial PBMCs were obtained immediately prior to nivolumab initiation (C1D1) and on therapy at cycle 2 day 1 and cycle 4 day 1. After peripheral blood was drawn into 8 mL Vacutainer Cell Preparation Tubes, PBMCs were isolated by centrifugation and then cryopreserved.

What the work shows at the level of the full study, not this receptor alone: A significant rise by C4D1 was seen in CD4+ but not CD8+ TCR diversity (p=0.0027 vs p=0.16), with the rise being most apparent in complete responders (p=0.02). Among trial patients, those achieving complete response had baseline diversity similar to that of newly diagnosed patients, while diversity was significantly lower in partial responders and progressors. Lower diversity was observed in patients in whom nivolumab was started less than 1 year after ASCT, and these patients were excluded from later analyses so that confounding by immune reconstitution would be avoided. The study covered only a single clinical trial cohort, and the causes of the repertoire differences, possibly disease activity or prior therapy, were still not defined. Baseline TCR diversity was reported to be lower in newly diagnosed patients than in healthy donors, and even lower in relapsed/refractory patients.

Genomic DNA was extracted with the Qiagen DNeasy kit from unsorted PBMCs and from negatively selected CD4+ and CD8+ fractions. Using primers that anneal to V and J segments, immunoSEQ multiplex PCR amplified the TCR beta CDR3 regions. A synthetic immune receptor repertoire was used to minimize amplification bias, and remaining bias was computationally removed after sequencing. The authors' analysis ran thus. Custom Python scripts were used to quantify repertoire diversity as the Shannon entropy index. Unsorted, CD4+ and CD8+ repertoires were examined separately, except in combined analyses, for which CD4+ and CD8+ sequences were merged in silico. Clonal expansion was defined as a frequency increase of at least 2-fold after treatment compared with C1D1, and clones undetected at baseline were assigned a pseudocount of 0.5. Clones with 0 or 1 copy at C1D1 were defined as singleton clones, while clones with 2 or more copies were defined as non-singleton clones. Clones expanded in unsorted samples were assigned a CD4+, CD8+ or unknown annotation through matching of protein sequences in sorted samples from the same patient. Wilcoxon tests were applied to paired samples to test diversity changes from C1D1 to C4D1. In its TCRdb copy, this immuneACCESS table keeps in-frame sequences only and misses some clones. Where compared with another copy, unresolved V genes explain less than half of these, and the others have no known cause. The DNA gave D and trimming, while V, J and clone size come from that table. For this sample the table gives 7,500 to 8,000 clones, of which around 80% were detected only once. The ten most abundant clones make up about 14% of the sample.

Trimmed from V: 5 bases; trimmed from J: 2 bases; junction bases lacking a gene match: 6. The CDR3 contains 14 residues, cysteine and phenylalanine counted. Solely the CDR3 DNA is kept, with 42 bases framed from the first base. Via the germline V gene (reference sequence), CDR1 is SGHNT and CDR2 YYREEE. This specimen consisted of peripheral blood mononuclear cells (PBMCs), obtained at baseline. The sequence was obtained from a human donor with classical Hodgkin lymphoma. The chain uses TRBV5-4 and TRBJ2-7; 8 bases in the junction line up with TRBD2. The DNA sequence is TGTGCCAGCAGGTCTAGCGGGCCTCCCTACGAGCAGTACTTC. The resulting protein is CASRSSGPPYEQYF.